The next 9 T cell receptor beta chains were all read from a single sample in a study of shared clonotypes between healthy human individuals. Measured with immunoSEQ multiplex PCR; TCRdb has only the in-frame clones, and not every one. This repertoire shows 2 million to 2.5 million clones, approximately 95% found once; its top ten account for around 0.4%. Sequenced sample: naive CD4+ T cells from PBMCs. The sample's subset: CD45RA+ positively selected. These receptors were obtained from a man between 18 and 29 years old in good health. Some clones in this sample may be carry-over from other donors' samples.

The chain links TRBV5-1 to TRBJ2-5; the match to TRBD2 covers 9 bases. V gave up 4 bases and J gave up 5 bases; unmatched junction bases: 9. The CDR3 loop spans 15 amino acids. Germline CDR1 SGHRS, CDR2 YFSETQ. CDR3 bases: TGCGCCAGCAGCACGGGGGCTAGCGGGATTGAGACCCAGTACTTC. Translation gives CASSTGASGIETQYF.

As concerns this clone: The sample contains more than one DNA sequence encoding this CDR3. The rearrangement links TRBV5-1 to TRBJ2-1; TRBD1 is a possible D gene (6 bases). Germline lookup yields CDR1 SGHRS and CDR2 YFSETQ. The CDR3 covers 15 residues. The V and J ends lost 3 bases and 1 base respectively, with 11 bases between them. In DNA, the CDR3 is TGCGCCAGCAGCTCCGGGACAATTTCCTACAATGAGCAGTTCTTC. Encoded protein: CASSSGTISYNEQFF. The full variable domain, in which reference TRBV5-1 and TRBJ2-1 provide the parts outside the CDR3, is KAGVTQTPRYLIKTRGQQVTLSCSPISGHRSVSWYQQTPGQGLQFLFEYFSETQRNKGNFPGRFSGRQFSNSRSEMNVSTLELGDSALYLCASSSGTISYNEQFFGPGTRLTVL.

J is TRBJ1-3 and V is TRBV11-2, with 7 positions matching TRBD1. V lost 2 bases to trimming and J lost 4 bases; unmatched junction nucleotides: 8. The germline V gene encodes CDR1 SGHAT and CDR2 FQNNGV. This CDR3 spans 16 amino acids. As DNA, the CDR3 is TGTGCCAGCAGCTTACTTCCTACAGGGGCAGGAAACACCATATATTTT. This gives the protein CASSLLPTGAGNTIYF. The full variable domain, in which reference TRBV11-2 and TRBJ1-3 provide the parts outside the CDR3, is EAGVAQSPRYKIIEKRQSVAFWCNPISGHATLYWYQQILGQGPKLLIQFQNNGVVDDSQLPKDRFSAERLKGVDSTLKIQPAKLEDSAVYLCASSLLPTGAGNTIYFGEGSWLTVV.

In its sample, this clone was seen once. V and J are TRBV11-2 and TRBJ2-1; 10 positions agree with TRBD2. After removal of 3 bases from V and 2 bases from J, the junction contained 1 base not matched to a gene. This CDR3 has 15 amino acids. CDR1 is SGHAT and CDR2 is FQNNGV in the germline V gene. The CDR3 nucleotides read TGTGCCAGCAGCTTCGGGACTAGCGCCTACAATGAGCAGTTCTTC. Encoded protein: CASSFGTSAYNEQFF.

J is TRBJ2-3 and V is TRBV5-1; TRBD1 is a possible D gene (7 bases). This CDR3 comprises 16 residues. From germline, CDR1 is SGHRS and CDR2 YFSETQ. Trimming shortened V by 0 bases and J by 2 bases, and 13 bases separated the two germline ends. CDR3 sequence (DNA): TGCGCCAGCAGCTTGGAGGGGGGACAGTCCACAGATACGCAGTATTTT. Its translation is CASSLEGGQSTDTQYF.

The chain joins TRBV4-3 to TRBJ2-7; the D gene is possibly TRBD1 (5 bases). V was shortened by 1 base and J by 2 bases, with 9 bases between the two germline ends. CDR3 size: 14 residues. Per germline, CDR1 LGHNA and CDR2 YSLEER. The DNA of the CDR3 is TGCGCCAGCAGCCAAGTCCAGGGTCCCTACGAGCAGTACTTC. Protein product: CASSQVQGPYEQYF.

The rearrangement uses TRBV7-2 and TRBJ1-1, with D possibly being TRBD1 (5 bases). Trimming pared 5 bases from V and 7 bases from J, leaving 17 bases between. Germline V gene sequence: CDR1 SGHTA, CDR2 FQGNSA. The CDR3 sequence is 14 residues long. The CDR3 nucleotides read TGTGCCAGCAGCAAACCAGGGACGACCTTTGAAGCTTTCTTT. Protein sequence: CASSKPGTTFEAFF.

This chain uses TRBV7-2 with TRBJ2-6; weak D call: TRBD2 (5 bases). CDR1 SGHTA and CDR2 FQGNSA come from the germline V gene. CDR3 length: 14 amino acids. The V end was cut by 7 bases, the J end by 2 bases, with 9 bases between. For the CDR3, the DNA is TGTGCCAGCACCTTGGAGGCTGGGGCCAACGTCCTGACTTTC. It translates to CASTLEAGANVLTF.

The CDR3 nucleotides are TGCGCCAGCAGCGATATTACAGGCTCTGGAAACACCATATATTTT. The encoded protein is CASSDITGSGNTIYF. The J gene is TRBJ1-3, the V gene TRBV5-1; D might be TRBD1 (5 bases). CDR3 length equals 15 residues. Trimming removed 4 bases from V and 0 bases from J, with 11 bases in between. The germline gives CDR1 SGHRS, CDR2 YFSETQ.